The 22 T cell receptor beta chains below were found in one sample sequenced in a study of T cells in Graves' hyperthyroidism and ophthalmopathy. It was RNA transcripts that yielded the amplified TCR beta CDR3 regions. First-round RT-PCR targeting the TCR CDR3 was performed with the HTBI primer set. MiXCR was run by TCRdb on the multiplex PCR reads, yielding one entry per CDR3 protein. In the table there are 500,000 to 650,000 distinct CDR3 sequences, roughly 14% of which are singletons. Sequenced input: blood. The receptors originated from a woman aged 45 to 65 with Graves' ophthalmopathy.

At least ten counts were recorded for this clonotype. The chain employs TRBV7-2 and TRBJ2-3, with a weak D call TRBD1 (5 bases). CDR1 is SGHTA, CDR2 FQGNSA, per germline. The CDR3 length is 15 residues. Trimming took 5 bases from V and 3 from J, leaving 15 bases between them. This CDR3 is CASSQRRGETDTQYF. The CDR3 DNA reads TGTGCCAGCAGCCAACGAAGGGGCGAGACAGATACGCAGTATTTT.

This clonotype appeared many times. The chain has TRBV6-6 and TRBJ2-7; 9 bases are a match to TRBD1. Per the germline V gene, CDR1 is MNHNY and CDR2 is SVGAGI (reference sequence). After removal of 2 bases from V and 3 bases from J, the junction contained 11 bases not matched to a gene. The CDR3 covers 17 residues. CDR3 amino acids: CASSYRGTGTFGYEQYF. In DNA form, the CDR3 reads TGTGCCAGCAGTTACCGGGGGACAGGGACCTTCGGCTACGAGCAGTACTTC.

The table lists this clonotype with a few counts. The rearrangement uses TRBV19 and TRBJ1-5; weak D call: TRBD1 (6 bases). CDR1 and CDR2 (germline): LNHDA, SQIVND (reference sequence). Trimming shortened V by 3 bases and J by 4 bases, and 13 bases separated the two germline ends. This CDR3 is built from 15 residues. CDR3 sequence (DNA): TGTGCCAGTAGTATGTCCTGGGGGACAAATCAGCCCCAGCATTTT. The encoded protein is CASSMSWGTNQPQHF.

With respect to this clonotype: The conserved closing phenylalanine or tryptophan is absent in this CDR3, likely reflecting a read error. CDR3 DNA: TGTGCCAGCAGTCCGACAGGGGGGAACACCGGGGAGCTGTTTTCT. Translated: CASSPTGGNTGELFS. This sequence joins TRBV7-3 and TRBJ2-2; 9 bases are shared with TRBD1. The V and J ends lost 6 bases and 1 base, in that order; junction bases with no gene match: 3. Germline CDR1 SGHTA, CDR2 FQGTGA. The CDR3 consists of 15 residues.

In this sample, this clonotype turned up many times. The V and J genes are TRBV11-2 and TRBJ2-7; D perhaps matches TRBD2 (5 bases). Trimming pared 1 base from V and 7 bases from J, leaving 14 bases between. Germline V lookup: CDR1 SGHAT, CDR2 FQNNGV. CDR3 length: 14 residues. The CDR3 region has the DNA TGTGCCAGCAGCTTAGTCAGCGGAGTTCGGGAGCAGTACTTC. It is translated as CASSLVSGVREQYF.

This clonotype was observed a handful of times. The chain joins TRBV16 to TRBJ1-1, with 7 bases fitting TRBD1. The V segment lost 3 bases and the J segment 1 base; nucleotides outside the gene matches: 8. The germline V gene has CDR1 KGHSY and CDR2 FQNENV. The CDR3 is made up of 16 amino acids. CDR3 protein: CASSQTQQGSNTEAFF. The CDR3 DNA is TGTGCCAGCAGCCAGACGCAACAGGGGTCGAACACTGAAGCTTTCTTT.

The chain has TRBV25-1 and TRBJ2-1; 7 bases are a match to TRBD2. J gave up 8 bases and V 4 bases, and 11 bases lay outside the gene matches. The CDR3 spans 15 residues. Germline lookup yields CDR1 MGHDK and CDR2 SYGVNS. The CDR3 sequence: CASSVGGEGRYEQFF. The CDR3 nucleotides read TGTGCCAGCAGTGTGGGGGGGGAGGGCCGGTATGAGCAGTTCTTC.

The chain joins TRBV4-3 to TRBJ2-1, with TRBD2 matching over 10 bases. Germline CDR1 LGHNA, CDR2 YSLEER. V lost 4 bases, J lost 1 base, and 13 bases stayed unmatched. This CDR3 spans 19 amino acids. The CDR3 DNA is TGCGCCAGCAGCCCCCGACTAGCGGGTAATCCTCGGTCCTACAATGAGCAGTTCTTC. This translates into CASSPRLAGNPRSYNEQFF.

Ten or more counts support this clonotype. The chain couples TRBV28 to TRBJ1-5, with 10 bases matching TRBD1. The CDR3 is 19 amino acids. Germline lookup yields CDR1 MDHEN and CDR2 SYDVKM. J gave up 0 bases and V 6 bases, and 14 bases lay outside the gene matches. The chain's CDR3 is CASRETGTGAFFSNQPQHF. The CDR3 bases are TGTGCCAGCAGAGAAACCGGGACAGGGGCTTTTTTTAGCAATCAGCCCCAGCATTTT.

The chain joins TRBV6-1 to TRBJ2-2, with a possible D match to TRBD2 (5 bases). CDR1 MNHNS and CDR2 SASEGT come from the germline V gene. The length of the CDR3 is 13 residues. V lost 6 bases and J 5 bases, leaving 10 bases between the germline ends. CDR3 protein: CASRPGLTGELFF. CDR3 coding DNA: TGTGCCAGCAGGCCCGGACTGACCGGGGAGCTGTTTTTT.

To note about this clonotype: This may be a read error, as it is one base from a much larger clone. V usage is TRBV20-1 and J usage is TRBJ2-7; a possible D gene is TRBD1 (5 bases). V was pared by 2 bases and J by 8 bases, with 16 bases between. The CDR3 consists of 13 residues. Germline-derived CDR1 and CDR2 are DFQATT and SNEGSKA (reference sequence). The DNA of the CDR3 is TGCAGTGCTAGACGACTGGACACCGCCCAGCAGTACTTC. Residues: CSARRLDTAQQYF.

This clonotype was counted a few times. The V gene is TRBV28, the J gene TRBJ1-2; D remains unclear. Germline lookup yields CDR1 MDHEN and CDR2 SYDVKM. This CDR3 spans 11 amino acids. V shed 8 bases and J shed 2 bases, with 6 bases lying between them. CDR3 protein: CASFRNYGYTF. DNA of the CDR3: TGTGCCAGCTTCCGAAACTATGGCTACACCTTC.

The chain carries TRBV6-4 and TRBJ1-2, with 7 nucleotides matching TRBD1. Germline V CDR1 and CDR2: MRHNA, SNTAGT. Unmatched junction bases numbered 4, after V lost 4 bases and J lost 2 bases. The CDR3 runs to 14 residues. CDR3 region: CASSVSGGNYGYTF. Written as DNA, the CDR3 is TGTGCCAGCAGTGTGTCAGGGGGGAACTATGGCTACACCTTC.

This clonotype was seen repeatedly, ten times or more. The rearrangement links TRBV6-1 to TRBJ1-2, with no clear D. Per germline, CDR1 MNHNS and CDR2 SASEGT. The length of the CDR3 is 16 residues. V lost 7 bases and J lost 5, with 23 bases in between. The chain's CDR3 is CASIYEIGPAIYGYTF. CDR3 DNA sequence: TGTGCCAGCATTTACGAGATCGGGCCAGCCATATATGGCTACACCTTC.

This clonotype was recorded a few times. This rearrangement joins TRBV9 to TRBJ2-2; D possibly corresponds to TRBD2 (6 bases). The V end lost 0 bases, the J end lost 1 base, and 16 bases lay between the germline ends. Germline CDR1 reads SGDLS; CDR2 reads YYNGEE. The CDR3 sequence is 18 residues long. The CDR3 reads CASSVGLGDSGNTGELFF. CDR3 in DNA: TGTGCCAGCAGCGTAGGTCTCGGGGATAGCGGGAACACCGGGGAGCTGTTTTTT.

This clonotype has at least ten counts. V is TRBV10-3 and J is TRBJ2-7, with D maybe TRBD2 (6 bases). The CDR3 contains 15 residues. V lost 0 bases and J 3 bases, leaving 12 bases between the germline ends. The V gene's germline CDR1 is ENHRY and CDR2 SYGVKD. CDR3 protein: CAISESASENYEQYF. Written as DNA, the CDR3 is TGTGCCATCAGTGAGTCGGCTAGCGAAAACTACGAGCAGTACTTC.

The chain couples TRBV4-2 to TRBJ1-2; possibly TRBD1 for D (6 bases). The CDR3 loop spans 16 amino acids. V was trimmed by 0 bases and J by 1 base, leaving 12 bases between them. Germline values: CDR1 LGHNA, CDR2 YNFKEQ. The CDR3 bases are TGTGCCAGCAGCCAAGACGCGACAGGTAGTAACTATGGCTACACCTTC. Protein product: CASSQDATGSNYGYTF.

This clonotype was counted only a few times. The V gene is TRBV19, the J gene TRBJ2-1; the D gene is possibly TRBD1 (5 bases). CDR1 and CDR2 (germline): LNHDA, SQIVND (reference sequence). There are 14 residues in the CDR3. V lost 5 bases to trimming and J lost 0 bases, with 8 bases between them. CDR3 sequence (DNA): TGTGCCAGTAGTCAGACAGCCTCCTACAATGAGCAGTTCTTC. It specifies CASSQTASYNEQFF.

This clonotype showed up just a few times. The genes are TRBV6-1 and TRBJ1-1, with TRBD1 matching 10 bases. The length of the CDR3 is 15 residues. The V gene end was trimmed by 5 bases and the J gene end by 10 bases; junction bases not matched to a gene: 13. Germline-derived CDR1 and CDR2 are MNHNS and SASEGT. The CDR3 is CASSTPTGGPATAFF. CDR3 coding DNA: TGTGCCAGCAGTACCCCGACAGGGGGCCCCGCTACAGCTTTCTTT.

This clonotype was detected many times. The chain recombines TRBV7-2 with TRBJ2-5, with 10 bases aligning to TRBD2. Germline V gene sequence: CDR1 SGHTA, CDR2 FQGNSA. V shed 3 bases, J shed 5 bases, and the junction held 9 bases outside the gene matches. The CDR3 contains 16 residues. CDR3 in amino acids: CASSFIQREGGETQYF. CDR3 in DNA: TGTGCCAGCAGCTTTATCCAGCGGGAGGGCGGGGAGACCCAGTACTTC.

This clonotype was detected ten times or more. This chain uses TRBV6-1 with TRBJ2-7; 8 bases agree with TRBD2. The CDR3 runs to 16 residues. V shed 7 bases, J shed 4 bases, and the junction held 15 bases outside the gene matches. Germline V lookup: CDR1 MNHNS, CDR2 SASEGT. The CDR3 protein is CASKAVLAGDLYEQYF. The CDR3 nucleotides read TGTGCCAGCAAGGCGGTGCTAGCGGGCGATTTATACGAGCAGTACTTC.

At least ten counts were recorded for this clonotype. The chain couples TRBV28 to TRBJ1-1; TRBD1 is a possible D gene (6 bases). The V end was cut by 6 bases, the J end by 11 bases, with 16 bases between. Germline CDR1 reads MDHEN; CDR2 reads SYDVKM. The length of the CDR3 is 12 residues. CDR3: CASRPPGGQAFF. CDR3 in DNA: TGTGCCAGCAGACCTCCGGGGGGGCAGGCTTTCTTT.